This T cell receptor beta chain was profiled in a study of T cell responses to AZD1222 COVID-19 vaccine. Comment on this clone: The antigen remains undetermined.

Study-level findings and limits: Spike-specific TCRs gained breadth and depth after people received two AZD1222 doses.

The protocol was immunoSEQ multiplex PCR, while the TCRdb copy is restricted to in-frame clones and leaves out a portion. The sample holds approximately 99,000 clones, approximately 93% seen once. Trimming cost V 3 bases and J 2 bases, with 6 bases left between them. In germline, CDR1 is SGHDT, CDR2 YYEEEE. This CDR3 is 14 amino acids long. This TCR was sampled from an adult who received the AZD1222 COVID-19 vaccine. Here the sequenced sample was peripheral blood, taken 28 days after the second AZD1222 dose. The chain joins TRBV5-6 to TRBJ2-6, with D hard to call. The CDR3 protein is CASSSQTGANVLTF. The CDR3 nucleotides read TGTGCCAGCAGCTCTCAAACTGGGGCCAACGTCCTGACTTTC.